The rows below give T cell receptor beta chains drawn from one sample of a study of CD8 T cells in ankylosing spondylitis. TCRdb re-called the 5' RACE reads through MiXCR, storing one row per CDR3 protein. The sample holds 150,000 to 200,000 distinct CDR3 sequences, roughly 20% seen once. The material sequenced was blood, either unsorted or a sorted T cell fraction (not recorded which). The receptors were sampled from a male donor aged 5 to 29 with ankylosing spondylitis or in good health (not recorded which). CDR3s include the opening cysteine and the closing phenylalanine or tryptophan. A D gene is named only where the DNA matches it firmly. Clone size appears in some rows only: once, few, many, or a class for an expanded clone.

size: many; J: TRBJ2-2; D: NA; V: TRBV27; DNA: TGTGCCAGCAGTTTCTGGTCGAACACCGGGGAGCTGTTTTTT; CDR3: CASSFWSNTGELFF
size: many; J: TRBJ2-1; D: NA; V: TRBV11-2; DNA: TGTGCCAGCAGCCCCCGCCTTGGCGGGGTTGAGTTCTTC; CDR3: CASSPRLGGVEFF
size: many; J: TRBJ2-1; D: NA; V: TRBV24-1; DNA: TGTGCCACCAGTAAGACAGGCTCCTACAATGAGCAGTTCTTC; CDR3: CATSKTGSYNEQFF
size: few; J: TRBJ2-5; D: NA; V: TRBV29-1; DNA: TGCAGCGTTGCTAGCCAGGGGGAGACCCAGTACTTC; CDR3: CSVASQGETQYF
size: many; J: TRBJ2-4; D: NA; V: TRBV11-2; DNA: TGTGCCAGCAGCTCCACAGGGCAGAGACTAGCCAAAAACATTCAGTACTTC; CDR3: CASSSTGQRLAKNIQYF
size: many; J: TRBJ2-4; D: NA; V: TRBV15; DNA: TGTGCCACCAGCAGAGTCGGGCAGGGGAAAAACATTCAGTACTTC; CDR3: CATSRVGQGKNIQYF
size: many; J: TRBJ2-1; D: NA; V: TRBV5-1; DNA: TGCGCCAGCCGTGTGGGTAGTGGCTACAATGAGCAGTTCTTC; CDR3: CASRVGSGYNEQFF
size: many; J: TRBJ2-4; D: NA; V: TRBV28; DNA: TGTGCCAGCAGTTACGGGAGAGGAAACATTCAGTACTTC; CDR3: CASSYGRGNIQYF
size: few; J: TRBJ2-3; D: NA; V: TRBV30; DNA: TGTGCCTGGAGTTCAGGACAGCTACTCACAGATACGCAGTATTTT; CDR3: CAWSSGQLLTDTQYF
size: many; J: TRBJ1-2; D: NA; V: TRBV4-3; DNA: TGCGCCAGCAGCCTTCAAGCGTCCGGGGTTGACTATGGCTACACCTTC; CDR3: CASSLQASGVDYGYTF
size: NA; J: TRBJ2-1; D: TRBD2; V: TRBV20-1; DNA: TGCAGTGCTAGATCGGCTAGCGGACAAATTACAGAGCAGTTCTTC; CDR3: CSARSASGQITEQFF
size: many; J: TRBJ2-1; D: NA; V: TRBV29-1; DNA: TGCAGCGTAGACGGGGCGCAGTTCTTC; CDR3: CSVDGAQFF
size: NA; J: TRBJ2-5; D: TRBD2; V: TRBV27; DNA: TGTGCCAGCAGTCCCTGGCGGGGGGAGACCCAGTACTTC; CDR3: CASSPWRGETQYF
size: many; J: TRBJ1-1; D: NA; V: TRBV9; DNA: TGTGCCAGCAGTTCGGCGAACACTGAAGCTTTCTTT; CDR3: CASSSANTEAFF
size: NA; J: TRBJ1-5; D: NA; V: TRBV7-2; DNA: TGTGCCAGCAGCTGGCGGGTCGGCAATCAGCCCCAGCATTTT; CDR3: CASSWRVGNQPQHF
size: many; J: TRBJ2-1; D: NA; V: TRBV15; DNA: TGTGCCACCAGCGAAGCGGTGAATGAGCAGTTCTTC; CDR3: CATSEAVNEQFF
size: NA; J: TRBJ1-1; D: NA; V: TRBV29-1; DNA: TGCAGCGTTGACAGATTGCTGAACACTGAAGCTTTCTTT; CDR3: CSVDRLLNTEAFF
size: many; J: TRBJ2-1; D: TRBD2; V: TRBV28; DNA: TGTGCCAGCACCTACGGACTAGCGGGAGACGGTGAGCAGTTCTTC; CDR3: CASTYGLAGDGEQFF
size: many; J: TRBJ2-2; D: TRBD1; V: TRBV27; DNA: TGTGCCAGCAGTTTCGGGACAGTCAACACCGGGGAGCTGTTTTTT; CDR3: CASSFGTVNTGELFF
size: many; J: TRBJ2-7; D: TRBD1; V: TRBV29-1; DNA: TGCAGCGTTACCGAGGACAGGGCCAGCTCCTACGAGCAGTACTTC; CDR3: CSVTEDRASSYEQYF
size: many; J: TRBJ2-5; D: NA; V: TRBV6-2/TRBV6-3; DNA: TGTGCCAGCAGTTACCATCCGTACAAAGGGACCCAGTACTTC; CDR3: CASSYHPYKGTQYF
size: many; J: TRBJ1-2; D: NA; V: TRBV20-1; DNA: TGCAGTGTCCCGAATGACTCGTTAGGAGGCTACACCTTC; CDR3: CSVPNDSLGGYTF
size: many; J: TRBJ1-1; D: NA; V: TRBV18; DNA: TGTGCCAGCTCACCACGGGAGGAAGGCACTGAAGCTTTCTTT; CDR3: CASSPREEGTEAFF
size: many; J: TRBJ2-1; D: NA; V: TRBV5-1; DNA: TGCGCCAGCAGCCGATTCGGGGGCGCCTCCTACAATGAGCAGTTCTTC; CDR3: CASSRFGGASYNEQFF
size: once; J: TRBJ2-1; D: TRBD2; V: TRBV4-1; DNA: TGCGCCAGCAGCCTCTCGGGACTAGCGGCATACAATGAGCAGTTCTTC; CDR3: CASSLSGLAAYNEQFF
size: NA; J: TRBJ2-3; D: TRBD2; V: TRBV20-1; DNA: TGCAGTGCTAGCCCCCTAGCGGGAGTCACAGATACGCAGTATTTT; CDR3: CSASPLAGVTDTQYF
size: many; J: TRBJ1-6; D: NA; V: TRBV20-1; DNA: TGCAGTGCGAGTACCTGGAGCTCCTATAATTCACCCCTCCACTTT; CDR3: CSASTWSSYNSPLHF
size: many; J: TRBJ2-5; D: NA; V: TRBV4-1; DNA: TGCGCCAGCAGCCAAGAACTAGGTACAAGGGGGACCCAGTACTTC; CDR3: CASSQELGTRGTQYF
size: many; J: TRBJ2-5; D: TRBD2; V: TRBV2; DNA: TGTGCCAGCAGCCAGCGGGAGGTGGAGACCCAGTACTTC; CDR3: CASSQREVETQYF
size: many; J: TRBJ1-1; D: NA; V: TRBV20-1; DNA: TGCAGTGCTAGTCTAGGGTCCACTGAAGCTTTCTTT; CDR3: CSASLGSTEAFF
size: many; J: TRBJ1-6; D: NA; V: TRBV27; DNA: TGTGCCAGCAGTTTATCCGGCGGTCAAAATTCACCCCTCCACTTT; CDR3: CASSLSGGQNSPLHF
size: many; J: TRBJ2-6; D: NA; V: TRBV4-3; DNA: TGCGCCAGCAGCCAAGTGTGGGGCGATACTGGGGCCAACGTCCTGACTTTC; CDR3: CASSQVWGDTGANVLTF
size: many; J: TRBJ1-1; D: NA; V: TRBV5-1; DNA: TGCGCCAGCACACAGGGTGGCACTGAAGCTTTCTTT; CDR3: CASTQGGTEAFF
size: many; J: TRBJ2-2; D: NA; V: TRBV18; DNA: TGTGCCAGCTCACCTCAAGCGGCCGGGGAGCTGTTTTTT; CDR3: CASSPQAAGELFF
size: few; J: TRBJ1-1; D: NA; V: TRBV29-1; DNA: TGCAGCGTGCTCGACACTGAAGCTTTCTTT; CDR3: CSVLDTEAFF
size: many; J: TRBJ2-1; D: TRBD1; V: TRBV5-1; DNA: TGCGCCAGCACCCTGGGGACAGGGTTGGGCAATGAGCAGTTCTTC; CDR3: CASTLGTGLGNEQFF
size: many; J: TRBJ2-2; D: NA; V: TRBV9; DNA: TGTGCCAGCAGCGGGGGAAACGGGGAGCTGTTTTTT; CDR3: CASSGGNGELFF
size: NA; J: TRBJ2-7; D: NA; V: TRBV20-1; DNA: TGCAGTGCTCCCCGGGACCCATCCTACGAGCAGTACTTC; CDR3: CSAPRDPSYEQYF
size: many; J: TRBJ1-5; D: NA; V: TRBV7-2; DNA: TGTGCCAGCAGCCAAATTAGCGGGACAAGACCCCATCAGCCCCAGCATTTT; CDR3: CASSQISGTRPHQPQHF
size: many; J: TRBJ2-3; D: NA; V: TRBV7-2; DNA: TGTGCCAGCAGCTTAAGCGGGTACACAGATACGCAGTATTTT; CDR3: CASSLSGYTDTQYF
size: many; J: TRBJ2-3; D: NA; V: TRBV4-1; DNA: TGCGCCAGCAGCCAAGGTCGAGGGAGTAAAGATACGCAGTATTTT; CDR3: CASSQGRGSKDTQYF
size: many; J: TRBJ2-5; D: TRBD2; V: TRBV29-1; DNA: TGCAGCGTTCTTAGCGGGATCCGTCAAGGGACCCAGTACTTC; CDR3: CSVLSGIRQGTQYF
size: many; J: TRBJ1-5; D: NA; V: TRBV7-8; DNA: TGTGCCAGCAGCTCGAAAGATAATCAGCCCCAGCATTTT; CDR3: CASSSKDNQPQHF
size: many; J: TRBJ1-5; D: NA; V: TRBV2; DNA: TGTGCCAGCAAGCGGGATAGCAATCAGCCCCAGCATTTT; CDR3: CASKRDSNQPQHF
size: NA; J: TRBJ2-4; D: NA; V: TRBV20-1; DNA: TGCAGTGCCGGGGGTCAGGAAGGCATTCAGTACTTC; CDR3: CSAGGQEGIQYF
size: many; J: TRBJ2-2; D: NA; V: TRBV5-1; DNA: TGCGCCAGCAGCAAACTTGTAACCGGGGAGCTGTTTTTT; CDR3: CASSKLVTGELFF
size: few; J: TRBJ2-6; D: NA; V: TRBV4-2; DNA: TGTGCCAGCAGCCAAGGCCAGGTAGGAGCTGGGGCCAACGTCCTGACTTTC; CDR3: CASSQGQVGAGANVLTF
size: NA; J: TRBJ2-5; D: NA; V: TRBV5-4; DNA: TGTGCCAGCAGCTTGGAAGGGCCGGGGGAAGAGACCCAGTACTTC; CDR3: CASSLEGPGEETQYF
size: many; J: TRBJ2-1; D: NA; V: TRBV11-2; DNA: TGTGCCAGCAGCTTAGTACTAGCCCTGGGTGAGCAGTTCTTC; CDR3: CASSLVLALGEQFF
size: many; J: TRBJ1-1; D: NA; V: TRBV4-1; DNA: TGCGCCAGCAGGGGGCTTGGCTGGGAAGCTTTCTTT; CDR3: CASRGLGWEAFF